The 23 T cell receptor beta chains presented below share a single source sample, sequenced in a study of cytomegalovirus exposure and HLA in healthy donors. PCR used 60 Vbeta primers and 13 Jbeta primers. Profiling relied on immunoSEQ multiplex PCR, and the TCRdb table lists in-frame clones only, not all of them. The sample lists about 160,000 clones; 71% were seen once. Sequencing was performed on PBMCs. These receptors were collected from a woman aged 30 to 39 in good health and CMV-seronegative.

This clone was seen just once. The CDR3 protein is CASSVAGYGYTF. CDR3 in DNA: TGTGCCAGCAGCGTAGCGGGGTATGGCTACACCTTC. This chain joins TRBV9 and TRBJ1-2; D remains unclear. Germline V gene sequence: CDR1 SGDLS, CDR2 YYNGEE. Trimming took 0 bases from V and 5 from J, leaving 5 bases between them. The CDR3 covers 12 residues.

The V call is TRBV7-6, the J call TRBJ2-2, with D possibly being TRBD1 (6 bases). CDR3 size: 15 residues. V shed 5 bases and J shed 2 bases, with 12 bases lying between them. CDR1 is SGHVS, CDR2 FNYEAQ, per germline. CDR3 region: CASSPGTFNTGELFF. The CDR3 coding sequence is TGTGCCAGCAGCCCTGGGACATTTAACACCGGGGAGCTGTTTTTT.

The rearrangement joins TRBV4-2 to TRBJ1-1; D not certain. Trimming stripped 2 bases from V and 3 bases from J, with 10 bases between. The CDR3 is 14 residues long. The V gene's germline CDR1 is LGHNA and CDR2 YNFKEQ. The CDR3 here is CASSQTPMDTEAFF. The CDR3, as DNA: TGTGCCAGCAGCCAAACCCCTATGGACACTGAAGCTTTCTTT.

The genes are TRBV5-4 and TRBJ2-7, with a possible D match to TRBD2 (6 bases). Germline V lookup: CDR1 SGHNT, CDR2 YYREEE (reference sequence). Trimming removed 2 bases from V and 0 bases from J, with 12 bases in between. CDR3 length equals 15 residues. The CDR3 sequence: CASSFGGEDSYEQYF. Written as DNA, the CDR3 is TGTGCCAGCAGCTTTGGCGGGGAAGACTCCTACGAGCAGTACTTC.

This chain joins TRBV19 and TRBJ1-6, with 7 bases matching TRBD1. Germline CDR1 reads LNHDA; CDR2 reads SQIVND (reference sequence). The CDR3 is 15 residues long. Trimming cost V 2 bases and J 9 bases; bases outside gene matches: 7. The CDR3 DNA follows: TGTGCCAGTAGTATAACAGGGGAAAACTCTTCACCCCTCCACTTT. It translates to CASSITGENSSPLHF.

The CDR3 loop reads CSVFDTQNYGYTF. The DNA of the CDR3 is TGCAGCGTTTTTGACACTCAGAACTATGGCTACACCTTC. The rearrangement joins TRBV29-1 to TRBJ1-2; D is unclear. CDR1 is SQVTM and CDR2 is ANQGSEA in the germline V gene. This CDR3 region has 13 residues. V was pared by 5 bases and J by 2 bases, with 12 bases between.

This sequence joins TRBV11-3 and TRBJ2-1, with 10 nucleotides matching TRBD2. This CDR3 has 14 residues. Germline V CDR1 and CDR2: SGHNT, YENEEA. V shed 5 bases and J 14 bases; nucleotides not matched to a gene: 12. Written as DNA, the CDR3 is TGTGCCAGCAGCCCCCATAGCGGGAGGTCCCAGAAGTTCTTC. Its protein is CASSPHSGRSQKFF. The entire variable domain, with the rest obtained from reference TRBV11-3 and TRBJ2-1, is as follows: EAGVVQSPRYKIIEKKQPVAFWCNPISGHNTLYWYLQNLGQGPELLIRYENEEAVDDSQLPKDRFSAERLKGVDSTLKIQPAELGDSAVYLCASSPHSGRSQKFFGPGTRLTVL.

This clone was seen a handful of times. V gene TRBV11-3 combines with J gene TRBJ2-3; 7 positions match TRBD2. Trimming cost V 3 bases and J 1 base; bases outside gene matches: 7. Germline loops: CDR1 SGHNT, CDR2 YENEEA. This CDR3 spans 16 amino acids. CDR3 bases: TGTGCCAGCAGCTTCGGGCTAGCGGCCCGCACAGATACGCAGTATTTT. Protein product: CASSFGLAARTDTQYF.

This clone appeared once. This rearrangement joins TRBV18 to TRBJ1-5; D possibly corresponds to TRBD1 (5 bases). Trimming took off 6 bases at V and 8 bases at J, with 14 bases between the two ends. The germline gives CDR1 KGHSH, CDR2 LQKENI. The CDR3 spans 13 residues. This chain's CDR3 is CASSPGGREPQHF. The CDR3 DNA follows: TGTGCCAGCTCCCCTGGGGGGAGGGAGCCCCAGCATTTT. The entire variable domain, with the rest obtained from reference TRBV18 and TRBJ1-5, is as follows: NAGVMQNPRHLVRRRGQEARLRCSPMKGHSHVYWYRQLPEEGLKFMVYLQKENIIDESGMPKERFSAEFPKEGPSILRIQQVVRGDSAAYFCASSPGGREPQHFGDGTRLSIL.

V is TRBV7-9 and J is TRBJ2-1, with 11 bases matching TRBD2. V lost 4 bases to trimming and J lost 9 bases; unmatched junction nucleotides: 5. Germline CDR1 and CDR2: SEHNR and FQNEAQ (reference sequence). The CDR3 spans 14 residues. The CDR3 spells CASSWSSGGSEQFF. CDR3 DNA sequence: TGTGCCAGCAGCTGGTCTAGCGGGGGGAGTGAGCAGTTCTTC.

The chain has TRBV13 and TRBJ2-7; D may be TRBD2 (6 bases). Germline CDR1 PRHDT, CDR2 FYEKMQ (reference sequence). The CDR3 consists of 17 residues. The germline V and J ends were trimmed by 0 bases and 3 bases, with 18 bases remaining between them. As DNA, the CDR3 is TGTGCCAGCAGCTTAGGCTGGGAGGAGGGCGCTGGCTACGAGCAGTACTTC. The encoded protein is CASSLGWEEGAGYEQYF.

V usage is TRBV28 and J usage is TRBJ2-2, with TRBD2 identical over 8 bases. Unmatched junction bases numbered 7, after V lost 3 bases and J lost 7 bases. CDR3 length: 15 amino acids. CDR1 is MDHEN and CDR2 is SYDVKM in the germline V gene. CDR3 loop: CASSLSGGASGELFF. CDR3 coding DNA: TGTGCCAGCAGTTTGTCGGGGGGGGCGAGCGGGGAGCTGTTTTTT.

V usage is TRBV4-3 and J usage is TRBJ2-7; D remains ambiguous. There are 13 residues in the CDR3. V was shortened by 0 bases and J by 5 bases, with 8 bases between the two germline ends. CDR1 is LGHNA and CDR2 is YSLEER in the germline V gene. The CDR3 coding sequence is TGCGCCAGCAGCCAAGAGTTGGCTGACGAGCAGTACTTC. Residues: CASSQELADEQYF.

The chain joins TRBV28 to TRBJ2-2, with 7 bases matching TRBD1. Germline V lookup: CDR1 MDHEN, CDR2 SYDVKM. V shed 5 bases and J 3 bases; nucleotides not matched to a gene: 9. This CDR3 is built from 16 residues. CDR3 sequence: CASSPPGQIDTGELFF. CDR3 sequence (DNA): TGTGCCAGCAGTCCCCCGGGACAGATCGACACCGGGGAGCTGTTTTTT.

This chain joins TRBV5-6 and TRBJ2-7; possibly TRBD2 for D (5 bases). Germline values: CDR1 SGHDT, CDR2 YYEEEE. The ends were cut back, 1 base at V and 1 base at J, with 12 bases in the middle. The CDR3 spans 15 residues. The CDR3 loop reads CASSLREIWSYEQYF. CDR3 bases: TGTGCCAGCAGCTTGCGGGAAATCTGGTCCTACGAGCAGTACTTC.

The chain has TRBV5-1 and TRBJ2-1; 11 bases fit TRBD2. This CDR3 region has 16 residues. The germline CDR1 and CDR2 sequences are SGHRS and YFSETQ. The V segment lost 4 bases and the J segment 2 bases; nucleotides outside the gene matches: 5. This CDR3 reads CASSPPGLAAYNEQFF. CDR3 in DNA: TGCGCCAGCAGCCCCCCGGGACTAGCGGCCTACAATGAGCAGTTCTTC.

The chain couples TRBV5-6 to TRBJ2-6, with TRBD1 matching 7 bases. The CDR3 extends over 19 amino acids. CDR1 and CDR2 from the germline V gene are SGHDT and YYEEEE. V lost 2 bases, J lost 0 bases, and 11 bases stayed unmatched. DNA of the CDR3: TGTGCCAGCAGCTTTGAACCGGGACAGCCAAGCTCTGGGGCCAACGTCCTGACTTTC. It translates to CASSFEPGQPSSGANVLTF.

With regard to this clone: The sample carries other DNA sequences with the same CDR3. This chain uses TRBV28 with TRBJ2-7, with TRBD1 identical over 9 bases. The CDR3 runs to 13 residues. CDR1 is MDHEN and CDR2 is SYDVKM in the germline V gene. V gave up 6 bases and J gave up 7 bases; unmatched junction bases: 7. Here the CDR3 DNA reads TGTGCCAGCAGCCTTACAGGGGGCAGAGAGCAGTACTTC. This translates into CASSLTGGREQYF.

V usage is TRBV11-2 and J usage is TRBJ2-1, with D maybe TRBD2 (5 bases). Germline V gene data show CDR1 as SGHAT and CDR2 as FQNNGV. This CDR3 contains 13 residues. Trimming took 6 bases from V and 6 from J, leaving 12 bases between them. The CDR3 region has the DNA TGTGCCAGCAGAATTACTAGTGGCAATGAGCAGTTCTTC. Protein sequence: CASRITSGNEQFF.

The rearrangement uses TRBV5-6 and TRBJ2-3; TRBD2 aligns across 9 bases. Per germline, CDR1 SGHDT and CDR2 YYEEEE. V gave up 4 bases and J gave up 2 bases; unmatched junction bases: 5. CDR3 length equals 15 residues. The CDR3 reads CASSASGGNTDTQYF. The CDR3, as DNA: TGTGCCAGCAGCGCCAGCGGGGGGAACACAGATACGCAGTATTTT.

This clone was detected only once. The chain couples TRBV6-6 to TRBJ1-1; D might be TRBD1 (5 bases). The CDR3 runs to 12 residues. Germline CDR1 and CDR2: MNHNY and SVGAGI (reference sequence). The germline V and J ends were trimmed by 6 bases and 2 bases, with 7 bases remaining between them. The CDR3 nucleotides are TGTGCCAGCAGAACAGGAAACACTGAAGCTTTCTTT. Protein: CASRTGNTEAFF.

The chain couples TRBV29-1 to TRBJ1-3; D may be TRBD1 (5 bases). V dropped 1 base and J dropped 1 base, with 8 bases sitting between them. This CDR3 spans 14 amino acids. Per the germline V gene, CDR1 is SQVTM and CDR2 is ANQGSEA. CDR3 nucleotides: TGCAGCGTTGAAGTTACAGGATCTGGAAACACCATATATTTT. Protein sequence: CSVEVTGSGNTIYF.

The chain uses TRBV28 and TRBJ2-4, with a weak D call TRBD1 (5 bases). The V gene lost 3 bases and the J gene lost 2 bases, with 8 bases spanning the gap. The CDR3 sequence is 14 residues long. In germline, CDR1 is MDHEN, CDR2 SYDVKM. The CDR3 reads CASSFAGTKNIQYF. The CDR3 nucleotides are TGTGCCAGCAGTTTTGCAGGGACCAAAAACATTCAGTACTTC.